This record concerns one T cell receptor beta chain sequence. The DNA is omitted, as the CDR3 cannot be located on it reliably, and the CDR3 follows TCRdb's listing. TCRbeta libraries were built with three rounds of nested PCR, modified from ARM-PCR. TCRdb itself ran the multiplex PCR reads through MiXCR, one entry per CDR3 protein. Of some 95,000 distinct CDR3 sequences in the sample, about 80% were seen once. Termini included, the CDR3 measures 18 amino acids. Germline CDR1 reads SGHAT; CDR2 reads FQNNGV. The record originates from a study of tumor and adjacent non-tumor tissue in lung cancer. No cell sorting was done before RNA was extracted from the tissue. This non-tumor lung sample came from over 3 cm beyond the tumor edge.

The chain recombines TRBV11-2 with TRBJ2-1; the table's D gene call, TRBD2, was not cross checked with the DNA. The TCR comes from a man in his 60s with small cell lung cancer. Specimen: distant non-tumor lung tissue. The CDR3 here is CANTIGVAGGYYCNEQFF.